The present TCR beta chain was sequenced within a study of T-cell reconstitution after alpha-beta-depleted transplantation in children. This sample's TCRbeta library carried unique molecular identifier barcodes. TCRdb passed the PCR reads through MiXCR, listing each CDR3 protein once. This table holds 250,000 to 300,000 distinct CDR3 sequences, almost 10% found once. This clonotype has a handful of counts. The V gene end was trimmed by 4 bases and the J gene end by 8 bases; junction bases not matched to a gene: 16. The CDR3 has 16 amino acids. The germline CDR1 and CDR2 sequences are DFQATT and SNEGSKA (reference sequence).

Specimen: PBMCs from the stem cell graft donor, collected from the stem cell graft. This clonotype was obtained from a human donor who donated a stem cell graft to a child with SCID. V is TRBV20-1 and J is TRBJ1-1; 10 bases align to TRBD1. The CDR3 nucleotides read TGCAGTGCTATCGGGACAGGGGACGGTCCCAGTCGAGAAGCTTTCTTT. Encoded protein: CSAIGTGDGPSREAFF.